Listed below are T cell receptor beta chains from one sample, sequenced in a study of blood T cells in healthy people across ages. One entry per CDR3 protein results from TCRdb running MiXCR on the 5' RACE reads. The sample carries 540,000 or so distinct CDR3 sequences, approximately 25% recorded once. The same sample was also studied in work on T cells of mothers and their children.

The sample taken for sequencing was blood. These receptors were collected from a boy between 10 and 17 years old in good health. The CDR3 runs from the conserved cysteine through the conserved F or W. The order of the fields is V gene, D gene, clone size, J gene, CDR3 DNA, CDR3 protein. A D gene is named only where the DNA matches it firmly. A row's size may be missing; if present it is once, few, many or a size class.

V gene: TRBV14
D gene: TRBD2
clone size: few
J gene: TRBJ2-2
CDR3 DNA: TGTGCCAGCAGCCGACTAGCGGGAGGGGAGCTGTTTTTT
CDR3 protein: CASSRLAGGELFF

V gene: TRBV19
D gene: TRBD1
clone size: -
J gene: TRBJ2-1
CDR3 DNA: TGTGCCAGTAGTGTCGGGGACAGAGGTTACAATGAGCAGTTCTTC
CDR3 protein: CASSVGDRGYNEQFF

V gene: TRBV18
D gene: TRBD2
clone size: few
J gene: TRBJ2-5
CDR3 DNA: TGTGCCAGCGAAGTGTCGCTAGCGGGGCGACAAGAGACCCAGTACTTC
CDR3 protein: CASEVSLAGRQETQYF

V gene: TRBV20-1
D gene: -
clone size: -
J gene: TRBJ2-5
CDR3 DNA: TGCAGTGTCAGGTGGGGGGAGGCCCAGTACTTC
CDR3 protein: CSVRWGEAQYF

V gene: TRBV3-1
D gene: -
clone size: few
J gene: TRBJ1-2
CDR3 DNA: TGTGCCAGCAGCCAAGCTGTGGGGGGGTACGGCTACACCTTC
CDR3 protein: CASSQAVGGYGYTF

V gene: TRBV5-6
D gene: -
clone size: -
J gene: TRBJ1-1
CDR3 DNA: TGTGCCAGCAGCTCCTACGTGGGCACTGAAGCTTTCTTT
CDR3 protein: CASSSYVGTEAFF

V gene: TRBV11-2
D gene: TRBD1
clone size: -
J gene: TRBJ2-5
CDR3 DNA: TGTGCCAGCAGCTTAGGAGGACAGGTCCGAGAGACCCAGTCCTTC
CDR3 protein: CASSLGGQVRETQSF

V gene: TRBV15
D gene: -
clone size: few
J gene: TRBJ2-6
CDR3 DNA: TGTGCCACCAGCGTAAGAAGACGGCCCTCTGGGGCCAACGTCCTGACTTTC
CDR3 protein: CATSVRRRPSGANVLTF

V gene: TRBV20-1
D gene: -
clone size: -
J gene: TRBJ2-7
CDR3 DNA: TGCAGTGCGTACAGGGTCTACGAGCAGTACTTC
CDR3 protein: CSAYRVYEQYF

V gene: TRBV19
D gene: -
clone size: -
J gene: TRBJ2-3
CDR3 DNA: TGTGCCACCCAGGTCAAGCAAGGCACAGATACGCAGTATTTT
CDR3 protein: CATQVKQGTDTQYF

V gene: TRBV4-2
D gene: TRBD1
clone size: few
J gene: TRBJ1-4
CDR3 DNA: TGTGCCAGCAGCCAAGATATGGGACAGGGAGGTGAAAAACTGTTTTTT
CDR3 protein: CASSQDMGQGGEKLFF

V gene: TRBV6-2/TRBV6-3
D gene: -
clone size: few
J gene: TRBJ2-7
CDR3 DNA: TGTGCCAGCAGTTACTCGTCCGGGAACGAGCAGTACTTC
CDR3 protein: CASSYSSGNEQYF

V gene: TRBV4-1
D gene: -
clone size: few
J gene: TRBJ2-3
CDR3 DNA: TGCGCCAGCAGCTACCCCGGAGATACGCAGTATTTT
CDR3 protein: CASSYPGDTQYF

V gene: TRBV11-3
D gene: -
clone size: -
J gene: TRBJ2-3
CDR3 DNA: TGTGCCAGCAGCTTAGTACAGTGGGATACGCAGTATTTT
CDR3 protein: CASSLVQWDTQYF

V gene: TRBV11-1
D gene: TRBD1
clone size: -
J gene: TRBJ2-1
CDR3 DNA: TGTGCCAGCAGACCAATTAATTCGCCCCGACAGGGGGCAAATGCGGGAGGTAAAAATGAGCAGTTCTTC
CDR3 protein: CASRPINSPRQGANAGGKNEQFF

V gene: TRBV7-9
D gene: -
clone size: -
J gene: TRBJ2-1
CDR3 DNA: TGTGCCAGCAGCTTAAGGTATAGAAGCTCCTACAATGAGCAGTTCTTC
CDR3 protein: CASSLRYRSSYNEQFF

V gene: TRBV7-9
D gene: -
clone size: -
J gene: TRBJ1-2
CDR3 DNA: TGTGCCAGCAGCTTAGACACACGATGGTACTATGGCTACACCTTC
CDR3 protein: CASSLDTRWYYGYTF

V gene: TRBV6-2/TRBV6-3
D gene: TRBD2
clone size: -
J gene: TRBJ2-1
CDR3 DNA: TGTGCCACCCGACCCTTGAGACTAGCCTTCAATGAGCAGTTCTTC
CDR3 protein: CATRPLRLAFNEQFF

V gene: TRBV12-3/TRBV12-4
D gene: -
clone size: -
J gene: TRBJ2-7
CDR3 DNA: TGTGCCAGCAGTTTTGGGGGATTGGGCGAGCAGTACTTC
CDR3 protein: CASSFGGLGEQYF

V gene: TRBV9
D gene: -
clone size: -
J gene: TRBJ2-6
CDR3 DNA: TGTGCCAGCAGCGTCCGGGGAGGATCCTCTGGGGCCAACGTCCTGACTTTC
CDR3 protein: CASSVRGGSSGANVLTF

V gene: TRBV5-1
D gene: -
clone size: -
J gene: TRBJ2-5
CDR3 DNA: TGCGCCAGCAGCTTCGGGGGATTTGAAGAGACCCAGTACTTC
CDR3 protein: CASSFGGFEETQYF

V gene: TRBV5-4
D gene: TRBD1
clone size: -
J gene: TRBJ2-5
CDR3 DNA: TGTGCCGGAGGTGAACGACAGGGAGAGACCCAGTACTTC
CDR3 protein: CAGGERQGETQYF

V gene: TRBV6-5
D gene: -
clone size: few
J gene: TRBJ2-7
CDR3 DNA: TGTGCCTCTGGTTTTCGGTCCTACGAGCAGTACTTC
CDR3 protein: CASGFRSYEQYF

V gene: TRBV4-1
D gene: TRBD1
clone size: -
J gene: TRBJ1-4
CDR3 DNA: TGCGCCAGCAGCCAAGTCCTGTCCGGGACAGCTAATGAAAAACTGCTTTTT
CDR3 protein: CASSQVLSGTANEKLLF

V gene: TRBV7-2
D gene: -
clone size: many
J gene: TRBJ2-5
CDR3 DNA: TGTGCCAGCAGGAAAAGGATGGAAGAGACCCAGTACTTC
CDR3 protein: CASRKRMEETQYF

V gene: TRBV4-3
D gene: TRBD2
clone size: -
J gene: TRBJ2-4
CDR3 DNA: TGCGCCAGCAGCCCCGTACTAGCGGGAGCTTCAAACATTCAGTACTTC
CDR3 protein: CASSPVLAGASNIQYF

V gene: TRBV20-1
D gene: TRBD2
clone size: -
J gene: TRBJ2-1
CDR3 DNA: TGCAGTGCTAGAATTATTAGCGGGGGCTACAGTGAGCAGTTCTTC
CDR3 protein: CSARIISGGYSEQFF

V gene: TRBV9
D gene: -
clone size: few
J gene: TRBJ1-2
CDR3 DNA: TGTGCCAGCAGCCCATGGACCGGCTATGGCTACACCTTC
CDR3 protein: CASSPWTGYGYTF

V gene: TRBV7-2
D gene: TRBD2
clone size: few
J gene: TRBJ2-4
CDR3 DNA: TGTGCCAGCAGCTTAGGGGGACTAGCCTTAGCCAAAAACATTCAGTACTTC
CDR3 protein: CASSLGGLALAKNIQYF

V gene: TRBV9
D gene: TRBD2
clone size: few
J gene: TRBJ2-1
CDR3 DNA: TGTGCCAGCAGCGGGCCGACGCGGACTAGCGGGGGGACATACAATGAGCAGTTCTTC
CDR3 protein: CASSGPTRTSGGTYNEQFF

V gene: TRBV7-2
D gene: TRBD2
clone size: -
J gene: TRBJ2-1
CDR3 DNA: TGTGCCAGCGGCTTAGCGGGTCCTATCAATGAGCAGTTCTTC
CDR3 protein: CASGLAGPINEQFF

V gene: TRBV28
D gene: -
clone size: many
J gene: TRBJ2-5
CDR3 DNA: TGTGCCAGCAGCAATGGGACACCGTACCAAGAGACCCAGTACTTC
CDR3 protein: CASSNGTPYQETQYF

V gene: TRBV4-3
D gene: -
clone size: -
J gene: TRBJ1-1
CDR3 DNA: TGCGCCAGCAGCCAGAATCTGATGACCTGGGGCGGATCGAACACTGAAGCTTTCTTT
CDR3 protein: CASSQNLMTWGGSNTEAFF

V gene: TRBV6-1
D gene: -
clone size: -
J gene: TRBJ2-3
CDR3 DNA: TGTGCCAGCAGCCCGGTGGGGCTAAACACAGATACGCAGTATTTT
CDR3 protein: CASSPVGLNTDTQYF

V gene: TRBV14
D gene: -
clone size: few
J gene: TRBJ2-5
CDR3 DNA: TGTGCCAGCAGCCAAGAATGGGACGAGACCCAGTACTTC
CDR3 protein: CASSQEWDETQYF

V gene: TRBV14
D gene: -
clone size: -
J gene: TRBJ2-1
CDR3 DNA: TGTGCCAGCAGCCAAGACTTGGGTCCCCGGGTTTGGAATGAGCAGTTCTTC
CDR3 protein: CASSQDLGPRVWNEQFF

V gene: TRBV20-1
D gene: -
clone size: -
J gene: TRBJ2-5
CDR3 DNA: TGCAGTGCTAGTCAGTCGTTTACGGAGACCCAGTACTTC
CDR3 protein: CSASQSFTETQYF

V gene: TRBV5-1
D gene: TRBD1
clone size: many
J gene: TRBJ1-4
CDR3 DNA: TGCGCCAGCAGCGACCCCGGGACAGCTAATGAAAAACTGTTTTTT
CDR3 protein: CASSDPGTANEKLFF

V gene: TRBV19
D gene: -
clone size: -
J gene: TRBJ1-2
CDR3 DNA: TGTGCCAGTAGTCCAAGGACAGCCGGGGGCTATGGCTACACCTTC
CDR3 protein: CASSPRTAGGYGYTF

V gene: TRBV6-2/TRBV6-3
D gene: -
clone size: -
J gene: TRBJ1-2
CDR3 DNA: TGTGCCAGCTCAAGAGCCGGGACTGCAGGGAGCTACACCTTC
CDR3 protein: CASSRAGTAGSYTF

V gene: TRBV4-2
D gene: TRBD2
clone size: -
J gene: TRBJ2-1
CDR3 DNA: TGTGCCAGCAGCCAACCCCTCGCCCTAGCGGGTATTGGCAATGAGCAGTTCTTC
CDR3 protein: CASSQPLALAGIGNEQFF

V gene: TRBV29-1
D gene: -
clone size: many
J gene: TRBJ1-4
CDR3 DNA: TGCAGCGCTACAAATACCGGCCTCCTAGGCGAAAAACTGTTTTTT
CDR3 protein: CSATNTGLLGEKLFF

V gene: TRBV5-1
D gene: -
clone size: -
J gene: TRBJ2-3
CDR3 DNA: TGCGCCAGCAGGCCAAAAGGCCCAGGGGTCACAGATACGCAGTATTTT
CDR3 protein: CASRPKGPGVTDTQYF

V gene: TRBV28
D gene: TRBD2
clone size: once
J gene: TRBJ2-7
CDR3 DNA: TGTGCCAGCAGTTTGCTAGCGGGGGTAAGGGAGCAGTACTTC
CDR3 protein: CASSLLAGVREQYF